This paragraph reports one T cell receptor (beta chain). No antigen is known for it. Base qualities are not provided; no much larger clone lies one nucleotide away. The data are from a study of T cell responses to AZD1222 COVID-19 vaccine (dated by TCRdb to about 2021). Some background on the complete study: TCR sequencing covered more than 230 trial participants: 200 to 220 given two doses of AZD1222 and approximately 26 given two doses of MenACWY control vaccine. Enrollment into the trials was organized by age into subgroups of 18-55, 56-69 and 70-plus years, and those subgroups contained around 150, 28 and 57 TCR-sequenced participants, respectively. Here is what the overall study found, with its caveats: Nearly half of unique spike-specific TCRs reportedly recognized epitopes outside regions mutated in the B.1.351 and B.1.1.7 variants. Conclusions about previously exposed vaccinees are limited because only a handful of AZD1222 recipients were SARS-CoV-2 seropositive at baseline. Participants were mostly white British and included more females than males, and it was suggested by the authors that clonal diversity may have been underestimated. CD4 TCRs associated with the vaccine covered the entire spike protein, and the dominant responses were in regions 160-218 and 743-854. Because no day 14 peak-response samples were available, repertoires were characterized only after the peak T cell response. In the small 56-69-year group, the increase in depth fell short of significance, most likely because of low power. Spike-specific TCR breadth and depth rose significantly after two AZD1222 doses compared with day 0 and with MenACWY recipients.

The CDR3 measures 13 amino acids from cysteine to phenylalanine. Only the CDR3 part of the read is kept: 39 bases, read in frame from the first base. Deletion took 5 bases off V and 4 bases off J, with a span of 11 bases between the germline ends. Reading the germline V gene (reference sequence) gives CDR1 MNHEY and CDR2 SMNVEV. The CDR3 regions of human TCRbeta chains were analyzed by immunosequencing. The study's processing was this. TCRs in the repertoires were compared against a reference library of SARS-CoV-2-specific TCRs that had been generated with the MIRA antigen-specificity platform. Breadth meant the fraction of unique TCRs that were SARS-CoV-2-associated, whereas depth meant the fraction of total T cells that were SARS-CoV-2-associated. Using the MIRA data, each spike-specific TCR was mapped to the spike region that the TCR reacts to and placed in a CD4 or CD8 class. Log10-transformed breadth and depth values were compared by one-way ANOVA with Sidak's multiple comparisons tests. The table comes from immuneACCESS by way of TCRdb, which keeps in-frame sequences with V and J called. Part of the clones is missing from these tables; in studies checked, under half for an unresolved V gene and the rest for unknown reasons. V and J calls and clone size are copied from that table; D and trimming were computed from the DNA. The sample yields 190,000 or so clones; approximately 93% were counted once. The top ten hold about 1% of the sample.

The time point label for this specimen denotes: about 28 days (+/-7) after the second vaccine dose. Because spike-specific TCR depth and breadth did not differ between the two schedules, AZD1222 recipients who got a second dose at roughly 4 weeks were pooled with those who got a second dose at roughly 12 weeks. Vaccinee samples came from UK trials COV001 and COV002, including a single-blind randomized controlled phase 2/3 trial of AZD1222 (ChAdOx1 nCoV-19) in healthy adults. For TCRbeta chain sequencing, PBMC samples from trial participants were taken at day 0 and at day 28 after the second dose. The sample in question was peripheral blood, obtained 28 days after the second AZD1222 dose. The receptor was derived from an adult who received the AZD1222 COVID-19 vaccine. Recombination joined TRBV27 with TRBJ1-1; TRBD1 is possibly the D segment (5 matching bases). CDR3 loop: CASSPVTGTEAFF. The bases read TGTGCCAGCAGTCCGGTTACAGGCACTGAAGCTTTCTTT.